This T cell receptor (beta chain) emerged from a study of technical replicates of blood from several donors. CDR1 is SGHNT, CDR2 YENEEA, per germline. V was clipped by 1 base and J by 2 bases, with 5 bases between them. The CDR3 is made up of 13 amino acids. Libraries were prepared by immunoSEQ multiplex PCR; TCRdb keeps only in-frame clonotypes and omits some of them. The sample includes tens of thousands of clones, roughly 95% of them seen just once. There are a few counts of this clone. Sequencing was carried out using T cells isolated from PBMCs. This TCR was recovered from a human donor in good health. The V call is TRBV11-3, the J call TRBJ1-1; D is unresolved. The CDR3, as DNA: TGTGCCAGCAGCTTAGTGGCCAACACTGAAGCTTTCTTT. The encoded protein is CASSLVANTEAFF.